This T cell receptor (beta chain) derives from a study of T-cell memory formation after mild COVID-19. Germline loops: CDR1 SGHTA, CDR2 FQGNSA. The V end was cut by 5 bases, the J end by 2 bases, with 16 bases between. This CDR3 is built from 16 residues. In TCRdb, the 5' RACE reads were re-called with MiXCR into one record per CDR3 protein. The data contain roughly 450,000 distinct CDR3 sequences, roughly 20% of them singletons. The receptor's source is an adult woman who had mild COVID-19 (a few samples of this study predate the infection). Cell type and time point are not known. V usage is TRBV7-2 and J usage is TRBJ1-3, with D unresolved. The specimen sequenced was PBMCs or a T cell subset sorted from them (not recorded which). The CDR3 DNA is TGTGCCAGCAGCACCGAGGTTACTATACCTGGAAACACCATATATTTT. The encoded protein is CASSTEVTIPGNTIYF.